This T cell receptor (beta chain) comes out of a study of human T cells and chemical hapten exposure. Study-wide results and limits: No shift was seen in TCRs above 1 in 1000 frequency with DPC sensitization.

Indicated time point: patch test 3, about 24 weeks after DPC sensitization. The treatment: therapeutic diphenylcyclopropenone sensitization with weekly scalp DPC. Suited to DPC and affected by alopecia, the donors ranged from 18 to 70 years old. Trimming pared 7 bases from V and 7 bases from J, leaving 22 bases between. The CDR3 totals 15 residues. The V gene's germline CDR1 is SEHNR and CDR2 FQNEAQ (reference sequence). Under the authors' procedure: The number of TCRs in each sample had a median of around 96,000 and spanned roughly 23,224 to 750,000. Via MiXCR, TCRdb re-called the RACE reads, giving one row per CDR3 protein. These V and J calls derive from TCRdb rather than the authors' analysis. There are around 110,000 distinct CDR3 sequences in the sample; around 11% occur only once, and under 2.5% lies in the top ten. This clonotype was seen a few times. The antigen is undetermined.

The chain employs TRBV7-9 and TRBJ1-2; D gene unclear. The sample here was whole blood, taken in connection with sensitization to the hapten diphenylcyclopropenone (DPC). The sequence was collected from a woman in her forties or fifties with alopecia areata. Some clones in this sample may be carry-over from other donors' samples. As DNA, the CDR3 is TGTGCCAGCACCCCCGTCGGGGTCCCTGAGGCTGGCTACACCTTC. Encoded protein: CASTPVGVPEAGYTF.